This T cell receptor beta chain originates from a study of response to subunit inactivated influenza vaccine. V was clipped by 3 bases and J by 2 bases; unmatched bases: 3. This CDR3 has 15 residues. CDR1 is SGHRS, CDR2 YFSETQ, per germline. The table lists this clonotype with a few counts. Its target is unknown. Study results and caveats: The authors offered the suggestion that each seasonal influenza vaccination recruits few new T cells.

Each CDR3 protein gets one entry after TCRdb re-called the RT-PCR reads with MiXCR. This table has 200,000 to 250,000 distinct CDR3 sequences, less than 15% appearing once. The TCR was taken from a man aged 50 to 60 who received an inactivated influenza vaccine. This chain uses TRBV5-1 with TRBJ2-1; TRBD2 agrees at 9 bases. The specimen was non-naive T cells sorted from PBMCs, collected 14 to 15 days before vaccination. This CDR3 is CASSWTSATYNEQFF. The CDR3 DNA reads TGCGCCAGCAGCTGGACTAGCGCAACCTACAATGAGCAGTTCTTC.